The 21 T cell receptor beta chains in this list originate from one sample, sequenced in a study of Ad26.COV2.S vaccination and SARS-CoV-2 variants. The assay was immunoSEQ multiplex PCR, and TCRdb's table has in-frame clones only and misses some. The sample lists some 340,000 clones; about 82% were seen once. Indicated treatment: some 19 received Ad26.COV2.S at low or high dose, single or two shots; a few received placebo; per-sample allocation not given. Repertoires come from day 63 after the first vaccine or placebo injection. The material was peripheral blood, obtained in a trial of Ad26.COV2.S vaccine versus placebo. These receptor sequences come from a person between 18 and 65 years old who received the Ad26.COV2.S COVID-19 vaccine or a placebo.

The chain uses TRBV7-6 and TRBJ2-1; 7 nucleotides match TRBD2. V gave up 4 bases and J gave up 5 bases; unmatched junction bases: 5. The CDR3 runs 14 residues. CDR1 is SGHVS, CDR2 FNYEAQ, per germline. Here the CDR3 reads CASSSPSGDNEQFF. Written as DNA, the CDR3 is TGTGCCAGCAGCTCGCCGAGCGGGGACAATGAGCAGTTCTTC.

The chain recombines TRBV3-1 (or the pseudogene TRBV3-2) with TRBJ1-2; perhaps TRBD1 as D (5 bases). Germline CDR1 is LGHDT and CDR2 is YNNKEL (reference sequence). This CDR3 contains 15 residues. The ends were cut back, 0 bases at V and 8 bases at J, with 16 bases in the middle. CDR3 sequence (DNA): TGTGCCAGCAGCCAAGATCCGGCAGGGAGGAGCGGCTACACCTTC. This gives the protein CASSQDPAGRSGYTF.

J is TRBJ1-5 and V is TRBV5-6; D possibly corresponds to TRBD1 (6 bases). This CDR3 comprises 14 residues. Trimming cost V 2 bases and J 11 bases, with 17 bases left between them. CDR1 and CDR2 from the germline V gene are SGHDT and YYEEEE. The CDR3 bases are TGTGCCAGCAGCTTTTCAGGGGCCCCGGATTCCCAGCATTTT. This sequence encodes CASSFSGAPDSQHF.

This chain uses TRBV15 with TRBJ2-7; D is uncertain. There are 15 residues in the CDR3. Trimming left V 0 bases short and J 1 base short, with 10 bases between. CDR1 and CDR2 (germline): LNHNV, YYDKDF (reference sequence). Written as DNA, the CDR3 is TGTGCCACCAGCAGAGATTACTCGTCGTCCTACGAGCAGTACTTC. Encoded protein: CATSRDYSSSYEQYF.

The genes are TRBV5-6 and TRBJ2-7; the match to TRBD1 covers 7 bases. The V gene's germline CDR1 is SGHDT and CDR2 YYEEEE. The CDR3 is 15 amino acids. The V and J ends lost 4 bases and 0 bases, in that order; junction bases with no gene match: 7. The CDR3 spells CASSPGQFLSYEQYF. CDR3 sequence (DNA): TGTGCCAGCAGCCCGGGACAGTTCCTCTCCTACGAGCAGTACTTC.

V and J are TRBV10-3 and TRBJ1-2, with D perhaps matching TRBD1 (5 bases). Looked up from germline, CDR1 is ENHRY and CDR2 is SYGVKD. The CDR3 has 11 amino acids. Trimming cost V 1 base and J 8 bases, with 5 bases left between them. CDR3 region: CAISEWGGYTF. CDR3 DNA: TGTGCCATCAGTGAGTGGGGCGGCTACACCTTC.

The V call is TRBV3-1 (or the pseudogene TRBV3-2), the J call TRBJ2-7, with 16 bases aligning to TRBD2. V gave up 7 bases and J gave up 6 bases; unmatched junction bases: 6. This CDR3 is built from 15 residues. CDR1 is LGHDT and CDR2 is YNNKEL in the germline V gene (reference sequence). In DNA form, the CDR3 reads TGTGCCAGCACCCCCGGGACTAGCGGGGGGGTCGAGCAGTACTTC. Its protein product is CASTPGTSGGVEQYF.

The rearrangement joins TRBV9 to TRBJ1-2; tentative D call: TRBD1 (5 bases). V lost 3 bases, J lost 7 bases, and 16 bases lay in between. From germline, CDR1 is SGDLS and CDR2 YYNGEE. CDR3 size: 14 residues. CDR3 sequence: CASSDRQGLRGYTF. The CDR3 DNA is TGTGCCAGCAGCGACCGGCAGGGTTTGCGTGGCTACACCTTC. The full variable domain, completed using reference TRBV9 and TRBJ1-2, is DSGVTQTPKHLITATGQRVTLRCSPRSGDLSVYWYQQSLDQGLQFLIQYYNGEERAKGNILERFSAQQFPDLHSELNLSSLELGDSALYFCASSDRQGLRGYTFGSGTRLTVV.

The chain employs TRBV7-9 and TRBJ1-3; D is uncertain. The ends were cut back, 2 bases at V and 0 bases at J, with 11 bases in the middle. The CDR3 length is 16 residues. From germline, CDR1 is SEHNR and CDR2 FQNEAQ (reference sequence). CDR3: CASSLNLFNSGNTIYF. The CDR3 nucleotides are TGTGCCAGCAGCTTAAACCTTTTTAACTCTGGAAACACCATATATTTT.

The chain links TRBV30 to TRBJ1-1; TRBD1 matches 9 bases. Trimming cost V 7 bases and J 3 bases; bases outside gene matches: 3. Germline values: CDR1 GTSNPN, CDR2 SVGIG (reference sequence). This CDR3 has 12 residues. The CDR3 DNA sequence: TGTGCCTCGGACAGGGGTGACACTGAAGCTTTCTTT. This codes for CASDRGDTEAFF. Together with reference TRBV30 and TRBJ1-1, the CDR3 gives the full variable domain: SQTIHQWPATLVQPVGSPLSLECTVEGTSNPNLYWYRQAAGRGLQLLFYSVGIGQISSEVPQNLSASRPQDRQFILSSKKLLLSDSGFYLCASDRGDTEAFFGQGTRLTVV.

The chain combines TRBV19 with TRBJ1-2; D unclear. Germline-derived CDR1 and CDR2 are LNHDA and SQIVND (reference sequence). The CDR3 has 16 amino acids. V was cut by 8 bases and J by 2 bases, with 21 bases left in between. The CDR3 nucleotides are TGTGCCAGTTTCGATCGGCGCGACTATCCCAACTATGGCTACACCTTC. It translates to CASFDRRDYPNYGYTF.

The CDR3 DNA sequence: TGCGCCAGCAGGGTAGCGGGGGGGTCCCCAGATACGCAGTATTTT. Translated, it gives CASRVAGGSPDTQYF. The rearrangement joins TRBV4-1 to TRBJ2-3, with 11 bases lining up with TRBD2. The CDR3 extends over 15 amino acids. Losses at the gene ends were 6 bases for V and 4 bases for J; bases not matched to a gene: 6. Germline CDR1 and CDR2: MGHRA and YSYEKL.

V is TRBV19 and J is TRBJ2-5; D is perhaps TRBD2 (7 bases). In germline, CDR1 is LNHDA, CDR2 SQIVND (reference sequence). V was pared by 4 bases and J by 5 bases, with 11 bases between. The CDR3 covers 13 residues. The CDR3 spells CASSRGGVETQYF. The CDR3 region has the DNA TGTGCCAGTAGTAGGGGGGGCGTTGAGACCCAGTACTTC.

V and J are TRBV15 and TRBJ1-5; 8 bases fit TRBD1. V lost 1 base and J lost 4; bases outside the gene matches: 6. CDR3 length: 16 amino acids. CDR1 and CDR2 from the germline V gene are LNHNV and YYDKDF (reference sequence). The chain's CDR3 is CATSRAPTGVNQPQHF. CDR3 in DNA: TGTGCCACCAGCAGAGCGCCGACAGGGGTTAATCAGCCCCAGCATTTT.

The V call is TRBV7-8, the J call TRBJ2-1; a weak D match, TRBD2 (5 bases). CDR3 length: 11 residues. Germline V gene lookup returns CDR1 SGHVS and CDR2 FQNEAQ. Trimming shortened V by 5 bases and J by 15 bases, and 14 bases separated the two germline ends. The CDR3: CASSPGNRWFF. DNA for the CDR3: TGTGCCAGCAGCCCCGGGAATAGATGGTTCTTC.

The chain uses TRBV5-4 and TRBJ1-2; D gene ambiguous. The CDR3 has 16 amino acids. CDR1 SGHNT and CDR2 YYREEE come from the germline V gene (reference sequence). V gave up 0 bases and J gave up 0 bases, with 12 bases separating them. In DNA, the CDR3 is TGTGCCAGCAGCTTGGATGAGACCGTACCTAACTATGGCTACACCTTC. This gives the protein CASSLDETVPNYGYTF.

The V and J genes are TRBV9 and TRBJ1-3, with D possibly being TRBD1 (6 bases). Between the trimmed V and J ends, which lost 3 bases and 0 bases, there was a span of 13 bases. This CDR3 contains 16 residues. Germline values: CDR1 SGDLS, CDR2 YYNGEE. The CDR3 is CASSGPGDTSGNTIYF. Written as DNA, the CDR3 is TGTGCCAGCAGCGGGCCAGGGGACACCTCTGGAAACACCATATATTTT.

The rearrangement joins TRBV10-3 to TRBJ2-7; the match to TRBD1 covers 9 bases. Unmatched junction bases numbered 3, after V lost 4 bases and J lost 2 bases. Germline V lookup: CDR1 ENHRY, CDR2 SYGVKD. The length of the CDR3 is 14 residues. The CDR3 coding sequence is TGTGCCATCAGTGTGACAGGGGGGACCTACGAGCAGTACTTC. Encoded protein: CAISVTGGTYEQYF.

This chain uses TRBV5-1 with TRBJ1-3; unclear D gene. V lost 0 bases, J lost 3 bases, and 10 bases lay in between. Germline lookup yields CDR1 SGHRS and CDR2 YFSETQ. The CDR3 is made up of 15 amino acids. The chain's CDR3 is CASSLEAGYGNTIYF. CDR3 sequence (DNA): TGCGCCAGCAGCTTGGAGGCAGGTTATGGAAACACCATATATTTT.

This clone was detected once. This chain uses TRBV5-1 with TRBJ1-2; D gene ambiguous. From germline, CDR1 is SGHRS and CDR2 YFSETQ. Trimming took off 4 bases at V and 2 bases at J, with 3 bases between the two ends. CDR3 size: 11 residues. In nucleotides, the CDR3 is TGCGCCAGCAGCGACAACTATGGCTACACCTTC. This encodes CASSDNYGYTF.

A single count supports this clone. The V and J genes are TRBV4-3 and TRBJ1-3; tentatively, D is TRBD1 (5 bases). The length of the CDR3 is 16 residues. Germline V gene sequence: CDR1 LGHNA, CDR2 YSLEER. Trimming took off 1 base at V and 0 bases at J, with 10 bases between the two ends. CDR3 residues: CASSQGWGSSGNTIYF. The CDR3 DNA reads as TGCGCCAGCAGCCAAGGGTGGGGGAGCTCTGGAAACACCATATATTTT.